The T cell receptor (beta chain) under discussion was sequenced for a study of cytomegalovirus exposure and HLA in healthy donors. Background on the study: The 120 or so validation repertoires used a platform that matched the one used for the 666 first-cohort repertoires, as a later analysis reported. Study outcomes and limitations: In vitro experiments confirmed that a few CMV-associated chains were specific for CMV antigens.

The data were produced by immunoSEQ multiplex PCR, yet TCRdb's version contains in-frame clones alone and is incomplete. Altogether 100,000 to 150,000 clones are present, over 75% being singletons, with the ten largest covering about 2%. On this clone itself: Its target is not known.

Sample: PBMCs. The clonotype was recovered from a woman aged 25 to 39 in good health and CMV-seronegative.

CDR3: CASSLKASGGAEQYF. The CDR3 DNA reads as TGCGCCAGCAGCTTGAAGGCTAGCGGGGGGGCAGAGCAGTACTTC. The chain has TRBV5-1 and TRBJ2-7; 12 bases are shared with TRBD2. The CDR3 contains 15 residues. With V trimmed by 1 base and J by 7 bases, 6 bases remained unmatched. Germline CDR1 reads SGHRS; CDR2 reads YFSETQ.